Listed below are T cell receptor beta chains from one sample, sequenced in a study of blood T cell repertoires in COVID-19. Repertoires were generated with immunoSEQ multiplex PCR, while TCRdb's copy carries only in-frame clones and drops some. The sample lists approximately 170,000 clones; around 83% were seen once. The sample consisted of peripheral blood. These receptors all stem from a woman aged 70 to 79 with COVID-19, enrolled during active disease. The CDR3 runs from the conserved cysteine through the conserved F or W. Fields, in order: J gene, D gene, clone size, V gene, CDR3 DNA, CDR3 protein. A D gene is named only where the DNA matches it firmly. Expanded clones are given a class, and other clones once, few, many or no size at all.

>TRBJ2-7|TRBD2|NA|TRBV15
TGTGCCACCAGTCGGGACTACGTATCCTACGAGCAGTACTTC
CATSRDYVSYEQYF
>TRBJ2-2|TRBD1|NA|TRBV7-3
TGTGCCAGCAGCACATTACAGGGGGCGGGCACCGGGGAGCTGTTTTTT
CASSTLQGAGTGELFF
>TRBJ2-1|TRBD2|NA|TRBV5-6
TGTGCCAGCAGCTCATGGACGCCGGGAGGTCGTGGTGAGCAGTTCTTC
CASSSWTPGGRGEQFF
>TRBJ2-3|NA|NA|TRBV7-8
TGTGCCAGCAGCTTAGTTATCACAGATACGCAGTATTTT
CASSLVITDTQYF
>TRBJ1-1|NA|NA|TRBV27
TGTGCCAGCAGGAGGCACACTGAAGCTTTCTTT
CASRRHTEAFF
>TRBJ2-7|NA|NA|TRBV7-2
TGTGCCAGCAGCTTAGACTCCGCCGGGTACGAGCAGTACTTC
CASSLDSAGYEQYF
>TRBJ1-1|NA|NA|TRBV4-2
TGTGCCAGCAGCCAAAAGCGGAAGGAGTCTGGGACTGAAGCTTTCTTT
CASSQKRKESGTEAFF
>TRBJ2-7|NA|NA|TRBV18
TGTGCCAGCTCAGGGGGGGCCAGCTCCTACGAGCAGTACTTC
CASSGGASSYEQYF
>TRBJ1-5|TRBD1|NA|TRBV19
TGTGCCAGCCAGGGTACAGGGGGCCCTCAGCCCCAGCATTTT
CASQGTGGPQPQHF
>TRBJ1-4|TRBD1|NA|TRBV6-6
TGTGCCAGCAAGGGACAGGGAGGGAGTGGGATTTTT
CASKGQGGSGIF
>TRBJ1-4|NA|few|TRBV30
TGTGCCTGGTCCCGACGGGAGGGGTTTGAAAAACTGTTTTTT
CAWSRREGFEKLFF
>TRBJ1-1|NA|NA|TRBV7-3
TGTGCCAGCAGCTTACATCTGAACACTGAAGCTTTCTTT
CASSLHLNTEAFF
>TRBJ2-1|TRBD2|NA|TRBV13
TGTGCCAGCACCTCGACCATTCCGGGACTAGCGACCGAACAGAGCTCCTACAATGAGCAGTTCTTC
CASTSTIPGLATEQSSYNEQFF
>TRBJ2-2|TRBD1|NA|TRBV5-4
TGTGCCAGCAGCTTGGGTACAGGGGGCACCGGGGAGCTGTTTTTT
CASSLGTGGTGELFF
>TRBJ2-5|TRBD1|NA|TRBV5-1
TGCGCCAGCAGCTTGGGGGGGACAGGGCAAGAGACCCAGTACTTC
CASSLGGTGQETQYF
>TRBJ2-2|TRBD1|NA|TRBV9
TGTGCCAGCAGCCCAAGAGACAGGGGCCACACCGGGGAGCTGTTTTTT
CASSPRDRGHTGELFF
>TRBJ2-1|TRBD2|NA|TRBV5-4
TGTGCCAGCAGCTTCAAGGAGGGCGGGAGCTACAATGAGCAGTTCTTC
CASSFKEGGSYNEQFF
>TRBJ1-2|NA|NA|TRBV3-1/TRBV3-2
TGTGCCAGCAGCCAAGGAGCTATCTATGGCTACACCTTC
CASSQGAIYGYTF
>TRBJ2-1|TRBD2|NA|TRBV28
TGTGCCAGCAGTTTAAGGTCTAGCGGATACAATGAGCAGTTCTTC
CASSLRSSGYNEQFF
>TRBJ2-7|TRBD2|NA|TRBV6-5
TGTGCCAGCAGTTACCGCGGACTAGGAAGGCTGTACGAGCAGTACTTC
CASSYRGLGRLYEQYF
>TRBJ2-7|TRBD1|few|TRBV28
TGTGCCAGCAGCGATATCGGGACAGCCTCCTACGAGCAGTACTTC
CASSDIGTASYEQYF
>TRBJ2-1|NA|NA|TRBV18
TGTGCCAGCTCACCACGGCGGGACTACAATGAGCAGTTCTTC
CASSPRRDYNEQFF
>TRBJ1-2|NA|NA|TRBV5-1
TGCGCCAGCAGCTTGGGCCAAACAGGGTACGGCTACACCTTC
CASSLGQTGYGYTF
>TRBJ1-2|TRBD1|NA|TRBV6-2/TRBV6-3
TGTGCCAGCATTTACCACGGATCTGCGGGACAGGGGGTCGATGGCTACACCTTC
CASIYHGSAGQGVDGYTF
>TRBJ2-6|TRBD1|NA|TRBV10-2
TGCGCCAGCAGTGGGGGTCCGGGACAGGGTAATTCTGGGGCCAACGTCCTGACTTTC
CASSGGPGQGNSGANVLTF
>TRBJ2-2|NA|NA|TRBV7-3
TGTGCCAGCAGCTTCTCCGCGAACACCGGGGAGCTGTTTTTT
CASSFSANTGELFF
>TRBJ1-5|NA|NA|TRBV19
TGTGCCAGTCGAACGGGGGACAATCAGCCCCAGCATTTT
CASRTGDNQPQHF
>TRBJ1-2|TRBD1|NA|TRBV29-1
TGCAGCGTTGAGGGACAGGGGAATTACGGCTACACCTTC
CSVEGQGNYGYTF
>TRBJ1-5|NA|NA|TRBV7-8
TGTGCCAGCAGCCTATTTAACAGGGCAGGGTTTAGCAATCAGCCCCAGCATTTT
CASSLFNRAGFSNQPQHF
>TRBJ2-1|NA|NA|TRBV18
TGTGCCAGCTCACCACCCCAAACAAACAGGCGACGCGAGCAGTTCTTC
CASSPPQTNRRREQFF
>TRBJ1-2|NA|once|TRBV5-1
TGCGCCAGCAGCTTGGATGGAGGAAACTATGGCTACACCTTC
CASSLDGGNYGYTF
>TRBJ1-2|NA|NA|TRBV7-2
TGTGCCAGCAGCTTAGTGTTGTCGGGTGGCTACACCTTC
CASSLVLSGGYTF
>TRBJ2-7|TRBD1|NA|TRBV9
TGTGCCAGCAGCGCGAGGACAGGGGCGTACGAGCAGTACTTC
CASSARTGAYEQYF
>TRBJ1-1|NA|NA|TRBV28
TGTGCCAGCAGATACGCCTCCGCAGGGGACATGAACACTGAAGCTTTCTTT
CASRYASAGDMNTEAFF
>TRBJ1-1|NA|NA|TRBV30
TGTGCCTGGAGTGTACGGAGGGACACTGAAGCTTTCTTT
CAWSVRRDTEAFF
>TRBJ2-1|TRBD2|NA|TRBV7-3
TGTGCCAGCAGCCTAGGGACTAGCGGGAGGGGTGAGCAGTTCTTC
CASSLGTSGRGEQFF
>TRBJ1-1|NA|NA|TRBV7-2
TGTGCCAGCAGCCCGGTAATGAACACTGAAGCTTTCTTT
CASSPVMNTEAFF
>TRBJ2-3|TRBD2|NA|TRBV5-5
TGTGCCAGCAGCCCGTTAGGTACTAGCGGCAGCACAGATACGCAGTATTTT
CASSPLGTSGSTDTQYF
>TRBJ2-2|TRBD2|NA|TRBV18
TGTGCCAGCTCATTAGCGGGAGGAGCGAACACCGGGGAGCTGTTTTTT
CASSLAGGANTGELFF
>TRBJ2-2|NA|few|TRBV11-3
TGTGCCAGCAGACAACAGGCCACCGGGGAGCTGTTTTTT
CASRQQATGELFF
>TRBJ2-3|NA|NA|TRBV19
TGTGCCAGTACCCCCCCCCGGAGCGGGAGCACAGATACGCAGTATTTT
CASTPPRSGSTDTQYF
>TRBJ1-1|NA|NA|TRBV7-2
TGTGCCAGCAGCTTATTGGCTTCGGGTGAAGCTTTCTTT
CASSLLASGEAFF
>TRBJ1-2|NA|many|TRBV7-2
TGTGCCAGCAGCTTAGGTCGTTGGCAGGGCAGTGGCTACACCTTC
CASSLGRWQGSGYTF
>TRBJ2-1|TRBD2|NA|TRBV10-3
TGTGCCATCAGTGAGTCTGGGACTAGCGGGAGAAGCTCCTACAATGAGCAGTTCTTC
CAISESGTSGRSSYNEQFF
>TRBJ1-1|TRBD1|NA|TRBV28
TGTGCCAGCCGCCCCGGACAGGGGGAGAACACTGAAGCTTTCTTT
CASRPGQGENTEAFF
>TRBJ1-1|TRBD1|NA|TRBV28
TGTGCCAGCAGTCCCGGACAGGGGATCCCAGGGGCTTTCTTT
CASSPGQGIPGAFF
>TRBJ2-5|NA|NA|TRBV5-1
TGCGCCAGCAGCCAAGGATGGGCAGAGACCCAGTACTTC
CASSQGWAETQYF
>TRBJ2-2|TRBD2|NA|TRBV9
TGTGCCAGCCGAGCCAAACTAGCGGGGATCTACACCGGGGAGCTGTTTTTT
CASRAKLAGIYTGELFF
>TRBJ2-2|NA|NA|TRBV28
TGTGCCAGCAGTCTCTACCGTTTTGGGGAGCTGTTTTTT
CASSLYRFGELFF
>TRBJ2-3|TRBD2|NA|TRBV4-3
TGCGCCAGCAGCCCTGGACTAGCGGAAAGGGGGCAGTATTTT
CASSPGLAERGQYF
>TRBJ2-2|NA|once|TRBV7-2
TGTGCCAGCAGACAAAGCGGCACCGGGGAGCTGTTTTTT
CASRQSGTGELFF
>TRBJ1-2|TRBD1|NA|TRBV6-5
TGTGCCAGCAGCAGACAGGGGGATGGCTACACCTTC
CASSRQGDGYTF
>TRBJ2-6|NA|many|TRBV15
TGTGCCACCAGCAGAGATTTCGCGGCTGGGGCCAACGTCCTGACTTTC
CATSRDFAAGANVLTF
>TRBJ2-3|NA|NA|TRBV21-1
TGTGCCAGCAGCGTAGAGAGCGGGAGGACTACTAGCACAGATACGCAGTATTTT
CASSVESGRTTSTDTQYF
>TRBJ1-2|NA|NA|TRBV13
TGTGCCAGCAGCTCGGGGATTAACTATGGCTACACCTTC
CASSSGINYGYTF
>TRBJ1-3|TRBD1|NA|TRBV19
TGTGCCAGTAGTATTTCCGGACAGGGTGCTGGAAACACCATATATTTT
CASSISGQGAGNTIYF
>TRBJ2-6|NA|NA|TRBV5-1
TGCGCCAGCAGCCCGACTAGCTCTGGGGCCAACGTCCTGACTTTC
CASSPTSSGANVLTF
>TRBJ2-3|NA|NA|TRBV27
TGTGCCAGCAGTTCCTTCTCTAGCACAGATACGCAGTATTTT
CASSSFSSTDTQYF
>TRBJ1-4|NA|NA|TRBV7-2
TGTGCCAGCAGCCCTCAGGAATATGAAAAACTGTTTTTT
CASSPQEYEKLFF